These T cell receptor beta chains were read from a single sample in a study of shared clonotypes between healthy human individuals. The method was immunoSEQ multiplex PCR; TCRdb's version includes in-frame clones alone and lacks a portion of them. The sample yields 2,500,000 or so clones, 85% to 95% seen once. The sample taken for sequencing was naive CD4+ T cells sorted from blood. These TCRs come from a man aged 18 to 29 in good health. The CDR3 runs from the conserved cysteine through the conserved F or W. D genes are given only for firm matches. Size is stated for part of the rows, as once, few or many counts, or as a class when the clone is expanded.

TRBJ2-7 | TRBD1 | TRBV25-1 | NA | TGTGCCAGCAGTAGCCCCGGGACAGGGGCCTACGAGCAGTACTTC | CASSSPGTGAYEQYF
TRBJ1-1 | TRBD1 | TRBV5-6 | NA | TGTGCCAGCAGCTCGACAGGGGAAGCTTTCTTT | CASSSTGEAFF
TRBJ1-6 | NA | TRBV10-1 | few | TGCGCCAGCAGTGCTGGCCTTAATTCACCCCTCCACTTT | CASSAGLNSPLHF
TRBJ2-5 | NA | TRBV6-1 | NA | TGTGCCAGCAGGTTCGGAGGGAAAGAGACCCAGTACTTC | CASRFGGKETQYF
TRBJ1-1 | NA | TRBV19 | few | TGTGCCGGCTTAACAGGGAACACTGAAGCTTTCTTT | CAGLTGNTEAFF
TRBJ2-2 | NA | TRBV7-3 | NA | TGTGCCAGCAGCCCCCAGAGAGCGAACACCGGGGAGCTGTTTTTT | CASSPQRANTGELFF
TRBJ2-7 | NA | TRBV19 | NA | TGTGCCAGTAGTCCAAAGAAGGCGTCAGGCTCCTACGAGCAGTACTTC | CASSPKKASGSYEQYF
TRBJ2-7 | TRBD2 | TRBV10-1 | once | TGCGCCAGCAGACTCACAGCGGGAGCCTACGAGCAGTACTTC | CASRLTAGAYEQYF
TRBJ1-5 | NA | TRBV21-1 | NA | TGTGCTCCAAACGGGCAGGGGGTCGACCAGCCCCAGCATTTT | CAPNGQGVDQPQHF
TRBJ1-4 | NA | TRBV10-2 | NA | TGCGCCAGCCTCGCGGTTCCGACGAATGAAAAACTGTTTTTT | CASLAVPTNEKLFF
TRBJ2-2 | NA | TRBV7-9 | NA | TGTGCCAGCAGCTTAGTACGGATGATTAACACCGGGGAGCTGTTTTTT | CASSLVRMINTGELFF
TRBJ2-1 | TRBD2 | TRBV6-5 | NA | TGTGCCAGCACCCCCCTAGCGGGGATTAACAATGAGCAGTTCTTC | CASTPLAGINNEQFF
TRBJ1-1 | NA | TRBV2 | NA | TGTGCCAGCAGTACTCGGACTGAAGCTTTCTTT | CASSTRTEAFF
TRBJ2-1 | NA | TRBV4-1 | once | TGCGCCAGCAGCCAAGAGCATCTCAGAGAGCAGTTCTTC | CASSQEHLREQFF
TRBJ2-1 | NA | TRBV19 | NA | TGTGCCACAAATACCTTTACCAATGAGCAGTTCTTC | CATNTFTNEQFF
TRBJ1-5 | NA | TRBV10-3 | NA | TGTGCCATCAGTGAGTCGACAGCTTCTATATCAGAGCCCCAGCATTTT | CAISESTASISEPQHF
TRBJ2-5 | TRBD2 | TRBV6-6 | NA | TGTGCCAGCAGAAGCGGGGGGGCGGGTGAAGAGACCCAGTACTTC | CASRSGGAGEETQYF
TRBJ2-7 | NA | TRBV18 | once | TGTGCCAGCTCGATCGGGTCCCTGGAGACCGAGCAGTACTTC | CASSIGSLETEQYF
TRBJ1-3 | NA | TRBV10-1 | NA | TGCGCCAGCAGTGAGGGACTGTCCTCTGGAAACACCATATATTTT | CASSEGLSSGNTIYF
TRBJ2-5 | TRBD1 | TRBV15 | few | TGTGCCACCAGCAGATACAGGGGGCCTTTGGGGGAGACCCAGTACTTC | CATSRYRGPLGETQYF
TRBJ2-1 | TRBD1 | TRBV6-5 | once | TGTGCCAGCAGCAGGGGGCAGGTTGGTGGCGGCGAGCAGTTCTTC | CASSRGQVGGGEQFF
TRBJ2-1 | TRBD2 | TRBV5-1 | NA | TGCGCCAGCAGCCGTGACGGGAGGGCCTGGAATGAGCAGTTCTTC | CASSRDGRAWNEQFF
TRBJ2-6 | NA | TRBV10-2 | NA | TGCGCCAGCAGTCAAACCGGGACGCCGGTCGGGGCCAACGTCCTGACTTTC | CASSQTGTPVGANVLTF
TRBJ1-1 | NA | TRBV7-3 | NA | TGTGCCAGCAGCTTAAGCCCTACAGGGCTCACTGAAGCTTTCTTT | CASSLSPTGLTEAFF
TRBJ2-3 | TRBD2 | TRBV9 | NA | TGTGCCAGCAGCGTAGCCCTAGCGGGAGCGGGCACAGATACGCAGTATTTT | CASSVALAGAGTDTQYF
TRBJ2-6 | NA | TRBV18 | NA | TGTGCCAGCTCACCATGGCCTCAAGTCTCTGGGGCCAACGTCCTGACTTTC | CASSPWPQVSGANVLTF
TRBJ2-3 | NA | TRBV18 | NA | TGTGCCAGCTCACCAATGCAGGGTGGCACAGATACGCAGTATTTT | CASSPMQGGTDTQYF
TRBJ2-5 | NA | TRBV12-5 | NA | TGTGCTAGTCGGTGGAAAGAGACCCAGTACTTC | CASRWKETQYF
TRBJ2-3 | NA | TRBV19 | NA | TGTGCCAGTAGTATTCCCCAGGGGATCGGCGCAGATACGCAGTATTTT | CASSIPQGIGADTQYF
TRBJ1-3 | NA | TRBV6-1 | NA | TGTGCCAGCAGTGAAGCGGCAGGCTCTGGAAACACCATATATTTT | CASSEAAGSGNTIYF
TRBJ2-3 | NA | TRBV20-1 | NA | TGCAGTGCCTCTTTTGGTGATACGCAGTATTTT | CSASFGDTQYF
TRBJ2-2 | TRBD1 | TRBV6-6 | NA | TGTGCCAGCAGAGGGCGTGAGACAGGGGGTACCGGGGAGCTGTTTTTT | CASRGRETGGTGELFF
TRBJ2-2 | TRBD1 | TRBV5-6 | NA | TGTGCCAGCAGCTTGGTTGGACAGGGTGGCACCGGGGAGCTGTTTTTT | CASSLVGQGGTGELFF
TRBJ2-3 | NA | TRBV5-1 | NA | TGCGCCAGCAGCTTGGTTACTACAACAGATACGCAGTATTTT | CASSLVTTTDTQYF
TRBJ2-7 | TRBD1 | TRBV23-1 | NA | TGCGCCAGCACTGGGGACAGGCTCTACGAGCAGTACTTC | CASTGDRLYEQYF
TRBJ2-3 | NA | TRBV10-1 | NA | TGCGCCAGCAGTGTCGTCGGCACAGATACGCAGTATTTT | CASSVVGTDTQYF